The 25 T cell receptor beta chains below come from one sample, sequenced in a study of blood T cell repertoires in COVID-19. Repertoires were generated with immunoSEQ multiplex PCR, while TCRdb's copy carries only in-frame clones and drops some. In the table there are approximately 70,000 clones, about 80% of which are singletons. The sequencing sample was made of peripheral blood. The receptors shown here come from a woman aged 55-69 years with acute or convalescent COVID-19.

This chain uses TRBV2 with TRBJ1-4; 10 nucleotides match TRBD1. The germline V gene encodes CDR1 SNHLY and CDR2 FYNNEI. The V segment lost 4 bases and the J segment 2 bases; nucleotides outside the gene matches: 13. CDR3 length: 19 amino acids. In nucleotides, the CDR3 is TGTGCCAGCAGTGCGGGACAGGGGACGGTCCGCCCTACTAATGAAAAACTGTTTTTT. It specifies CASSAGQGTVRPTNEKLFF.

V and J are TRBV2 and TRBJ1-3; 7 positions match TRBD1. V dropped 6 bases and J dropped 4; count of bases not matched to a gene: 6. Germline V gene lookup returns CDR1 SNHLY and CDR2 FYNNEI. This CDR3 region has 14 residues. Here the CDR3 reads CASRGGQQGNTIYF. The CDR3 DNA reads TGTGCCAGCAGGGGGGGACAGCAGGGAAACACCATATATTTT.

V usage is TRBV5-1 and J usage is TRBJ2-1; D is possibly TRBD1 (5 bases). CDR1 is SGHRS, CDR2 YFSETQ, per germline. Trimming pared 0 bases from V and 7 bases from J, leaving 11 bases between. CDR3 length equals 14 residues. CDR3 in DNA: TGCGCCAGCAGCTTGGAACAGGTTGGAAATGAGCAGTTCTTC. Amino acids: CASSLEQVGNEQFF.

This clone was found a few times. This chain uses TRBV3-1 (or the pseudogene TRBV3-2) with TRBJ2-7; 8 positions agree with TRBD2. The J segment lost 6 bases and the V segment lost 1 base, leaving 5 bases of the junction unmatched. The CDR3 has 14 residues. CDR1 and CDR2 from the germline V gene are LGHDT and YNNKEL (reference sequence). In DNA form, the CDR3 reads TGTGCCAGCAGCCAAGGGACTAGCCGTGTCGAGCAGTACTTC. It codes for CASSQGTSRVEQYF.

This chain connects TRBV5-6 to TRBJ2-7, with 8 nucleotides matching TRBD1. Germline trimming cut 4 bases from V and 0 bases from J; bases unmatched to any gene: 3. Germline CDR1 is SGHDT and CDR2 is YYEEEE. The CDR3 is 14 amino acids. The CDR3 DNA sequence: TGTGCCAGCAGCCGTGGACAGGGCTCCTACGAGCAGTACTTC. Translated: CASSRGQGSYEQYF.

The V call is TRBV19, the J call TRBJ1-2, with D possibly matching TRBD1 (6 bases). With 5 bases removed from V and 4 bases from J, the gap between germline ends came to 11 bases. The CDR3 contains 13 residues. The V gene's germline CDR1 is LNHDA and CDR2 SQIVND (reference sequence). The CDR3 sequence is CASSFDRTYGYTF. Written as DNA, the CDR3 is TGTGCCAGTAGTTTCGACAGGACCTATGGCTACACCTTC. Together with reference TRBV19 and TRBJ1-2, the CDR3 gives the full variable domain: DGGITQSPKYLFRKEGQNVTLSCEQNLNHDAMYWYRQDPGQGLRLIYYSQIVNDFQKGDIAEGYSVSREKKESFPLTVTSAQKNPTAFYLCASSFDRTYGYTFGSGTRLTVV.

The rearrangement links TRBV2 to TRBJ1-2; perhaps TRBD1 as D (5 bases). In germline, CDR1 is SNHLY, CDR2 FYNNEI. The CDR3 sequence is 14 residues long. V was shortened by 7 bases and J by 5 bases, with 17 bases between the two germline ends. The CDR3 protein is CASTPIRGEYGYTF. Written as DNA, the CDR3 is TGTGCCAGCACCCCGATAAGGGGCGAATATGGCTACACCTTC.

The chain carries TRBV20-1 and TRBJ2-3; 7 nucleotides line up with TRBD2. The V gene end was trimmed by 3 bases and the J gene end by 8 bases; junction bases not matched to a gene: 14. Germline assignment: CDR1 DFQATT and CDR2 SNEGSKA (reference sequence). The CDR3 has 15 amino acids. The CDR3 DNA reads TGCAGTGCTAGTTCCAGCGGGGAGTTTGTAGGTACGCAGTATTTT. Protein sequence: CSASSSGEFVGTQYF.

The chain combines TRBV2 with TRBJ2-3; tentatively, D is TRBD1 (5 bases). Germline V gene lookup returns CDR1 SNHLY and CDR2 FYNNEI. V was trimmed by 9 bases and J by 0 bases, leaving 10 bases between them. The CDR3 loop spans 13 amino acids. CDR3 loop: CASPDTSTDTQYF. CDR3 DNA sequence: TGTGCCAGTCCGGACACAAGCACAGATACGCAGTATTTT. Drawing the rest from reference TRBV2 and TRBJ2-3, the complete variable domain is EPEVTQTPSHQVTQMGQEVILRCVPISNHLYFYWYRQILGQKVEFLVSFYNNEISEKSEIFDDQFSVERPDGSNFTLKIRSTKLEDSAMYFCASPDTSTDTQYFGPGTRLTVL.

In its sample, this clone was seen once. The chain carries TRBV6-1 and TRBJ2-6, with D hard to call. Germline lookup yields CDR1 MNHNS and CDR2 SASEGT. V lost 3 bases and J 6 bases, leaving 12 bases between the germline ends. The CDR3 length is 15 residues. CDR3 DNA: TGTGCCAGCAGTGATCTCAGGCTCGTGGCCAACGTCCTGACTTTC. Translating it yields CASSDLRLVANVLTF.

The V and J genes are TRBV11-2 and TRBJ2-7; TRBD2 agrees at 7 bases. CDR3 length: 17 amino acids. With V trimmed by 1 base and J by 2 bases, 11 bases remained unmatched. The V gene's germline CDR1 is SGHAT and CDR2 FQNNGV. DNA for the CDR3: TGTGCCAGCAGCTTAGGGGCCCACGGGGGGATTCCCTACGAGCAGTACTTC. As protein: CASSLGAHGGIPYEQYF.

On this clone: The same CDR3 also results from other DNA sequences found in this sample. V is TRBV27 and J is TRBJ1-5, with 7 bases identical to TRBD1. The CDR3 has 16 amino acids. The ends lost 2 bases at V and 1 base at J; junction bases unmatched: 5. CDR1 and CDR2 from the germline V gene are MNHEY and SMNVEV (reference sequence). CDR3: CASSLVPGQSNQPQHF. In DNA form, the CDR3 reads TGTGCCAGCAGTTTAGTTCCGGGACAGAGCAATCAGCCCCAGCATTTT.

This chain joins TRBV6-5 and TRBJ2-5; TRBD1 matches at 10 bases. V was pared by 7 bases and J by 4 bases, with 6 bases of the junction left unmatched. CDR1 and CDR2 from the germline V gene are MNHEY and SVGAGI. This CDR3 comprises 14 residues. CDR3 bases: TGTGCCAGCAACCGGGACAGGGGAGGAGAGACCCAGTACTTC. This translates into CASNRDRGGETQYF.

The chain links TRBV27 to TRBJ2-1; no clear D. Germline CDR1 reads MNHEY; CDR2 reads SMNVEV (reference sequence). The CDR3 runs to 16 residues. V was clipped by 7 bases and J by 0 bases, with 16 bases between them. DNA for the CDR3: TGTGCCAGCACCCCAGACTCACGTTACTCCTACAATGAGCAGTTCTTC. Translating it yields CASTPDSRYSYNEQFF.

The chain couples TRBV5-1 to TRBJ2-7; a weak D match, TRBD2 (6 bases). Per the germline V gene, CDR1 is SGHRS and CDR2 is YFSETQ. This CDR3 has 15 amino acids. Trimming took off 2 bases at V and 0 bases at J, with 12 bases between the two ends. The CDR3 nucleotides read TGCGCCAGCAGCTTACTCCGGGGGAGCTCCTACGAGCAGTACTTC. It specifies CASSLLRGSSYEQYF.

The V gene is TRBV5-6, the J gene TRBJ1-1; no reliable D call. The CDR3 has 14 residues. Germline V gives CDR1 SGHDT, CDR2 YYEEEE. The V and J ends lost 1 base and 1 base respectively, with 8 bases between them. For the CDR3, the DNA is TGTGCCAGCAGCTTGCAGCCGGGGAACACTGAAGCTTTCTTT. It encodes CASSLQPGNTEAFF.

This CDR3 reads CASSPGQGNSPLHF. CDR3 nucleotide sequence: TGTGCCAGCAGCCCGGGACAGGGCAATTCACCCCTCCACTTT. The chain carries TRBV2 and TRBJ1-6; 9 nucleotides align to TRBD1. CDR1 is SNHLY and CDR2 is FYNNEI in the germline V gene. V was pared by 6 bases and J by 7 bases, with 4 bases of the junction left unmatched. This CDR3 contains 14 residues. Variable domain in full (rest from reference TRBV2 and TRBJ1-6): EPEVTQTPSHQVTQMGQEVILRCVPISNHLYFYWYRQILGQKVEFLVSFYNNEISEKSEIFDDQFSVERPDGSNFTLKIRSTKLEDSAMYFCASSPGQGNSPLHFGNGTRLTVT.

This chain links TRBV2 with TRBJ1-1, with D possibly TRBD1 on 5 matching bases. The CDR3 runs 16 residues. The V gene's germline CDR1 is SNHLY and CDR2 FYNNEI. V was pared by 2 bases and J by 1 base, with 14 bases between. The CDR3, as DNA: TGTGCCAGCAGTGAAATAGGGGTTGGTTCGAACACTGAAGCTTTCTTT. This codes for CASSEIGVGSNTEAFF.

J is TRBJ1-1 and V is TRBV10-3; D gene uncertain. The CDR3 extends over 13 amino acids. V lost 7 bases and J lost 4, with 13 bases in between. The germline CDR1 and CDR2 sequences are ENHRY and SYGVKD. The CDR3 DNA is TGTGCCATCATGAACAGAAGCGGCACTGAAGCTTTCTTT. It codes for CAIMNRSGTEAFF.

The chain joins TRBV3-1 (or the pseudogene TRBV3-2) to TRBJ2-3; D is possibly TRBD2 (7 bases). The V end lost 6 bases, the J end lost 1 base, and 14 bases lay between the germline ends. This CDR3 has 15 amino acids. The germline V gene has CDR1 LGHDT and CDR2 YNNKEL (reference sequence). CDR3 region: CASRLQGGGTDTQYF. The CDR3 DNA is TGTGCCAGCAGACTACAGGGAGGGGGCACAGATACGCAGTATTTT.

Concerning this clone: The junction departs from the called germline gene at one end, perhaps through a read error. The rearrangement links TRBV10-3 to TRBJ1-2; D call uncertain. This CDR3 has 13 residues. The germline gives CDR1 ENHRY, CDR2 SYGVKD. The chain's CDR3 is CAITWGGNDGYTF. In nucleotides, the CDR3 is TGTGCCATCACATGGGGAGGTAACGATGGCTACACCTTC.

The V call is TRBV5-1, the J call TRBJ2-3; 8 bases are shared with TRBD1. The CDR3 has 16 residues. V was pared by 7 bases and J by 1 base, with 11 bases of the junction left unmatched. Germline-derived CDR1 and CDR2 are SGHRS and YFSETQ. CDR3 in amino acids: CASLYFPGQGTDTQYF. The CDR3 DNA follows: TGCGCCAGCCTTTACTTTCCGGGACAGGGCACAGATACGCAGTATTTT.

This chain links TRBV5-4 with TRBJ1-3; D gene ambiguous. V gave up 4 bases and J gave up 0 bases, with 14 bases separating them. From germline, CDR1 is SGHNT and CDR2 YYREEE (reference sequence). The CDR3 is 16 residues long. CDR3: CASSRGGVYSGNTIYF. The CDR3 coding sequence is TGTGCCAGCAGCCGGGGTGGGGTATACTCTGGAAACACCATATATTTT. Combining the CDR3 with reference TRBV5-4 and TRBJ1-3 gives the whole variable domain ETGVTQSPTHLIKTRGQQVTLRCSSQSGHNTVSWYQQALGQGPQFIFQYYREEENGRGNFPPRFSGLQFPNYSSELNVNALELDDSALYLCASSRGGVYSGNTIYFGEGSWLTVV.

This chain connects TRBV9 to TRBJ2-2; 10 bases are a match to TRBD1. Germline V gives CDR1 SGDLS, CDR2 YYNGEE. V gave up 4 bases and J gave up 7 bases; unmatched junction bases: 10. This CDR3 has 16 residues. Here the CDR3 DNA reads TGTGCCAGCAGCCCCCTTTCCGGGACAGGGGACGGGGAGCTGTTTTTT. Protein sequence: CASSPLSGTGDGELFF.

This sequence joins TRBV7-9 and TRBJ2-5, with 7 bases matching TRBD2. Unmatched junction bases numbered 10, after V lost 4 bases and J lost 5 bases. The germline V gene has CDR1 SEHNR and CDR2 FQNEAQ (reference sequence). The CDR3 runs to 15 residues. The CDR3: CASSWGGLEEETQYF. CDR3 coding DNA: TGTGCCAGCAGCTGGGGGGGTCTCGAGGAGGAGACCCAGTACTTC.